The 5 T cell receptor beta chains below were found in one sample sequenced in a study of blood T cell repertoires in COVID-19. Clones were sequenced by immunoSEQ multiplex PCR, and TCRdb holds only the in-frame ones, with some missing. The table lists roughly 43,000 clones, approximately 90% of them singletons. The sample taken for sequencing was PBMCs or T cells enriched from blood (not recorded which). These receptors all stem from a woman aged 45-65 years who had recovered from COVID-19.

J is TRBJ1-4 and V is TRBV28, with TRBD1 identical over 9 bases. V was clipped by 3 bases and J by 6 bases; unmatched bases: 8. Germline CDR1 MDHEN, CDR2 SYDVKM. The CDR3 consists of 16 residues. The DNA of the CDR3 is TGTGCCAGCAGTTTCGGGGGGACAGGGTCCTATGAAAAACTGTTTTTT. Residues: CASSFGGTGSYEKLFF.

The chain links TRBV4-1 to TRBJ2-7, with 9 bases aligning to TRBD2. Unmatched junction bases numbered 10, after V lost 1 base and J lost 0 bases. This CDR3 is 18 amino acids long. The germline V gene has CDR1 MGHRA and CDR2 YSYEKL. The CDR3 coding sequence is TGCGCCAGCAGCCAAGTTCTTTTGGCGGGAGGGGACTCCTACGAGCAGTACTTC. This encodes CASSQVLLAGGDSYEQYF.

This chain joins TRBV7-8 and TRBJ2-7; weak D call: TRBD2 (5 bases). The CDR3 has 14 amino acids. Trimming took 1 base from V and 2 from J, leaving 9 bases between them. Germline loops: CDR1 SGHVS, CDR2 FQNEAQ. The CDR3 DNA reads as TGTGCCAGCAGCTTAGGGACTCCAGCCTACGAGCAGTACTTC. Its protein is CASSLGTPAYEQYF.

The chain recombines TRBV10-2 with TRBJ1-2; no clear D gene. This CDR3 contains 12 residues. The V end lost 4 bases, the J end lost 3 bases, and 6 bases lay between the germline ends. Germline lookup yields CDR1 WSHSY and CDR2 SAAADI. The CDR3: CASSATYYGYTF. CDR3 coding DNA: TGCGCCAGCAGTGCGACTTACTATGGCTACACCTTC.

In this sample, this clone turned up once. The chain joins TRBV19 to TRBJ2-1; D perhaps matches TRBD2 (6 bases). V shed 3 bases and J shed 10 bases, with 13 bases lying between them. This CDR3 region has 13 residues. From germline, CDR1 is LNHDA and CDR2 SQIVND (reference sequence). This chain's CDR3 is CASSISGRDEQFF. CDR3 in DNA: TGTGCCAGTAGTATTTCCGGGAGAGACGAGCAGTTCTTC.